This entry concerns a single T cell receptor (beta chain). What it recognizes is unknown. The protocol was immunoSEQ multiplex PCR, while the TCRdb copy is restricted to in-frame clones and leaves out a portion. Of under 500,000 clones in the sample, 92% were seen once. The CDR3 runs 16 residues. Germline assignment: CDR1 SGHTS and CDR2 YDEGEE. V was clipped by 5 bases and J by 3 bases, with 19 bases between them. These data originate in a study of Ad26.COV2.S vaccination and SARS-CoV-2 variants. Study-level background: The vaccine Ad26.COV2.S was put into the muscle once, or twice with 56 days between. Study observations and caveats: Spike-specific responses of CD8+ and CD4+ T cells were reported to display substantial breadth after vaccination. Analyses of TCR breadth and depth may have underestimated total T cell responses.

Treatment specified: some 19 received Ad26.COV2.S at low or high dose, single or two shots; 5 received placebo; per-sample allocation not given. Sampling was done on day 63 after the first vaccine or placebo injection. This sample comprised peripheral blood, obtained in a trial of Ad26.COV2.S vaccine versus placebo. This chain uses TRBV5-8 with TRBJ2-3; D perhaps matches TRBD2 (5 bases). This sequence was found in a person between 18 and 65 years old who received the Ad26.COV2.S COVID-19 vaccine or a placebo. In DNA, the CDR3 is TGTGCCAGCAGACCGGGCGAGGGCCGTGGGACAGATACGCAGTATTTT. Amino acid sequence: CASRPGEGRGTDTQYF.